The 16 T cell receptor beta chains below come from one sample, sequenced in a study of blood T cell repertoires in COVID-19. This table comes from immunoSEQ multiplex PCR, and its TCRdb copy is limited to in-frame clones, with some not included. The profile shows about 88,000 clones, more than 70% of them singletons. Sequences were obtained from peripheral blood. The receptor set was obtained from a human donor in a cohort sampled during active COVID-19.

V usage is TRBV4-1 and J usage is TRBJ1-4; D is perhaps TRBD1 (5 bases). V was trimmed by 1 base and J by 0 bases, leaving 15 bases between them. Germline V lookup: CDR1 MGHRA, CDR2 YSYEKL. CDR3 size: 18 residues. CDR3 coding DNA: TGCGCCAGCAGCCAAGGTGCCCGCGGAGGGGCAACTAATGAAAAACTGTTTTTT. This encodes CASSQGARGGATNEKLFF.

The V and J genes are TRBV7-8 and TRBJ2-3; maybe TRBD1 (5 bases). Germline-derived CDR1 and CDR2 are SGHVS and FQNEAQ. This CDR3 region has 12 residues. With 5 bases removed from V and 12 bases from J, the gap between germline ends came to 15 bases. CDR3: CASSLGQGGQYF. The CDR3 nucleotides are TGTGCCAGCAGCCTGGGGCAGGGTGGACAGTATTTT.

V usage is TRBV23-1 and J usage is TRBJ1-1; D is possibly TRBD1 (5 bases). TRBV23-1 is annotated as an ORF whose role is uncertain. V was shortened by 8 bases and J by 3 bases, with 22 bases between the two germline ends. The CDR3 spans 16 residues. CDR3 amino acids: CASLGVRRAADTEAFF. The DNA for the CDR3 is TGCGCCAGCTTAGGCGTACGCAGGGCGGCAGACACTGAAGCTTTCTTT.

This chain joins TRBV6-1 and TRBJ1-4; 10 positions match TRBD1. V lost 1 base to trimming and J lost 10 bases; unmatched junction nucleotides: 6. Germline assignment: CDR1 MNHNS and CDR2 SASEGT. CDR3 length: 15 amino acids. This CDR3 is CASSEEGTGVRKLFF. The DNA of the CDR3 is TGTGCCAGCAGTGAAGAAGGGACAGGGGTTCGAAAACTGTTTTTT.

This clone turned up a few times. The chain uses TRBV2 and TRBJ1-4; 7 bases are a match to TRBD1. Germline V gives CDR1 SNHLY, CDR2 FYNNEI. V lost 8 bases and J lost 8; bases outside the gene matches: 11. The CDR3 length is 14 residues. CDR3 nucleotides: TGTGCCAGCCAGGGACAGTTCGAGGGCGAAAAACTGTTTTTT. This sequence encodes CASQGQFEGEKLFF.

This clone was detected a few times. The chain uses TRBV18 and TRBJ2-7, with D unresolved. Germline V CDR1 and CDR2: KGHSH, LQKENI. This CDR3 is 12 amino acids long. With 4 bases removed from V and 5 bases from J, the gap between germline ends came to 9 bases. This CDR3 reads CASSLALNEQYF. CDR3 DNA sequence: TGTGCCAGCTCACTGGCTCTCAACGAGCAGTACTTC.

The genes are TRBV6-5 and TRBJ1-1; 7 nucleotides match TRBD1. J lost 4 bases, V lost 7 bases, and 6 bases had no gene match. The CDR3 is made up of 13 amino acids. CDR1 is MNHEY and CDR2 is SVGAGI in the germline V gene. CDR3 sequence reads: CASTNTGVTEAFF. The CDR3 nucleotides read TGTGCCAGCACCAACACAGGGGTCACTGAAGCTTTCTTT.

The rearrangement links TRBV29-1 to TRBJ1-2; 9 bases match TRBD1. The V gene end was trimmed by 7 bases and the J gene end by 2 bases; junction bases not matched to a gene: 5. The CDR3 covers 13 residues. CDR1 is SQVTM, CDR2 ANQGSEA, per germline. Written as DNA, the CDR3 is TGCAGCGCCAGGACAGGGGAGAACTATGGCTACACCTTC. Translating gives CSARTGENYGYTF.

The CDR3 protein is CASSSRTGGMDEQYF. In DNA form, the CDR3 reads TGTGCCAGCAGTTCCCGGACAGGGGGCATGGACGAGCAGTACTTC. J is TRBJ2-7 and V is TRBV27, with TRBD1 matching over 11 bases. Germline trimming cut 4 bases from V and 5 bases from J; bases unmatched to any gene: 7. This CDR3 comprises 15 residues. CDR1 MNHEY and CDR2 SMNVEV come from the germline V gene (reference sequence).

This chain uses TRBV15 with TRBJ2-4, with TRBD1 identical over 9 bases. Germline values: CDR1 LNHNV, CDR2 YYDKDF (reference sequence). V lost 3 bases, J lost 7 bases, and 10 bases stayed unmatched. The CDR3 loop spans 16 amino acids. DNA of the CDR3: TGTGCCACCAGCAGCACAGGGGGCGGTTTCGGTAACATTCAGTACTTC. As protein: CATSSTGGGFGNIQYF. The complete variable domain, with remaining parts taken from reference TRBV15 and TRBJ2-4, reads DAMVIQNPRYQVTQFGKPVTLSCSQTLNHNVMYWYQQKSSQAPKLLFHYYDKDFNNEADTPDNFQSRRPNTSFCFLDIRSPGLGDTAMYLCATSSTGGGFGNIQYFGAGTRLSVL.

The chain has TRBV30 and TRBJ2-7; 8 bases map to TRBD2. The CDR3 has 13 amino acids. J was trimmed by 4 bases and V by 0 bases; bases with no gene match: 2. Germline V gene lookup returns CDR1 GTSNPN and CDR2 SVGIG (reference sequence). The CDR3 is CAWSVAGAYEQYF. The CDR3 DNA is TGTGCCTGGAGTGTAGCGGGGGCTTACGAGCAGTACTTC.

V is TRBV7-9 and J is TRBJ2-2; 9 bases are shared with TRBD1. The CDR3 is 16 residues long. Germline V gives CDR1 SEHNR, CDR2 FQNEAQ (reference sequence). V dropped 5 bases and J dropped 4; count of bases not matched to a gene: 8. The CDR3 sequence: CASSQQQGAPTGELFF. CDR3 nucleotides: TGTGCCAGCAGCCAACAACAGGGGGCGCCCACCGGGGAGCTGTTTTTT.

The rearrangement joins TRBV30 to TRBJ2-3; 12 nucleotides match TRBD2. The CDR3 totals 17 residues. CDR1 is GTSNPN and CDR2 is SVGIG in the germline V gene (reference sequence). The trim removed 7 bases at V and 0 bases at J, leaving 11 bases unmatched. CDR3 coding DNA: TGTGCCTCGCGTCTAGCGGGAGGGCCCTCGAGCACAGATACGCAGTATTTT. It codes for CASRLAGGPSSTDTQYF.

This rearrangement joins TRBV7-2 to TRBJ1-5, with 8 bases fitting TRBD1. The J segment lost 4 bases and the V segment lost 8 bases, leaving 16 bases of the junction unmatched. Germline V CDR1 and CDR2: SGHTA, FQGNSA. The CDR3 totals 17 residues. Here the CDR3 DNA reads TGTGCCAGCGGCCCCCCGACCGGGACAGGCTATAATCAGCCCCAGCATTTT. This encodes CASGPPTGTGYNQPQHF.

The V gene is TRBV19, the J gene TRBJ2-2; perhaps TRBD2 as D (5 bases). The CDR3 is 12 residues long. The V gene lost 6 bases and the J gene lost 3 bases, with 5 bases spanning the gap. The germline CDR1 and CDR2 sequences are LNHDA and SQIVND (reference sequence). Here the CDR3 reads CASSGDTGELFF. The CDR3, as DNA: TGTGCCAGTAGCGGGGACACCGGGGAGCTGTTTTTT. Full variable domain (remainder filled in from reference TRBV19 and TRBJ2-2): DGGITQSPKYLFRKEGQNVTLSCEQNLNHDAMYWYRQDPGQGLRLIYYSQIVNDFQKGDIAEGYSVSREKKESFPLTVTSAQKNPTAFYLCASSGDTGELFFGEGSRLTVL.

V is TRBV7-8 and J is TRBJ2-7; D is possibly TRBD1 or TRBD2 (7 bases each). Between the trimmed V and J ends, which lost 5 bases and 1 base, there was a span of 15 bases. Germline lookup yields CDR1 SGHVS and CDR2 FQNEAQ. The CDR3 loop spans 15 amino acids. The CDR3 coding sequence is TGTGCCAGCAGCCAGGGGGGGGGAGCGTCCTACGAGCAGTACTTC. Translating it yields CASSQGGGASYEQYF.